The subject of this entry is one T cell receptor beta chain. Its antigen is still unknown. The data derive from a study of T cell clusters in autoimmune cytopenias. TRB was amplified from about 270 ng of peripheral blood genomic DNA per sample. Multiplex touch-down PCR amplified TRB using TRB-A and TRB-B pools in one tube. From its re-call of the multiplex PCR reads, TCRdb lists each CDR3 protein once, without DNA. The table for this sample gives thousands of distinct CDR3 sequences. This CDR3 has 16 amino acids. Germline CDR1 SEHNR, CDR2 FQNEAQ (reference sequence). Overall study findings and caveats: TRB repertoire shifts in secondary cytopenia and chronic lymphocytic leukemia mostly reflected lymphoma, not autoimmunity.

The same data also went into a second study, on T cell repertoires in aging, cancer and after chemotherapy. This second study notes: In hematological cancer patients, infiltrated lymphoid organs may have impaired thymic emigration or peripheral T cell expansion.

Specimen: peripheral blood. The origin of this receptor is a human donor with an autoimmune cytopenia or autoimmune hepatitis (not recorded which). The chain carries TRBV7-9 and TRBJ2-3; TCRdb selects TRBD1, and the lack of DNA leaves this call unchecked. CDR3 in amino acids: CASSAYGQGFTDTQYF.